This entry describes one T cell receptor beta chain. Data came from immunoSEQ multiplex PCR; TCRdb stores just in-frame clones and leaves some out. The sample has about 120,000 clones; roughly four fifths are singletons. This sample was included in a study of blood T cell repertoires in COVID-19. This TCR was sampled from a woman aged 55-70 years with acute or convalescent COVID-19. The sample consisted of peripheral blood.

CDR3 DNA sequence: TGTGCCAGTAGTAGTAGGGTGCAGCCAATTCGGGGCACTGAAGCTTTCTTT. Protein product: CASSSRVQPIRGTEAFF. This chain uses TRBV19 with TRBJ1-1; D is ambiguous. CDR3 length: 17 amino acids. The ends were cut back, 4 bases at V and 4 bases at J, with 22 bases in the middle. The germline V gene encodes CDR1 LNHDA and CDR2 SQIVND (reference sequence).